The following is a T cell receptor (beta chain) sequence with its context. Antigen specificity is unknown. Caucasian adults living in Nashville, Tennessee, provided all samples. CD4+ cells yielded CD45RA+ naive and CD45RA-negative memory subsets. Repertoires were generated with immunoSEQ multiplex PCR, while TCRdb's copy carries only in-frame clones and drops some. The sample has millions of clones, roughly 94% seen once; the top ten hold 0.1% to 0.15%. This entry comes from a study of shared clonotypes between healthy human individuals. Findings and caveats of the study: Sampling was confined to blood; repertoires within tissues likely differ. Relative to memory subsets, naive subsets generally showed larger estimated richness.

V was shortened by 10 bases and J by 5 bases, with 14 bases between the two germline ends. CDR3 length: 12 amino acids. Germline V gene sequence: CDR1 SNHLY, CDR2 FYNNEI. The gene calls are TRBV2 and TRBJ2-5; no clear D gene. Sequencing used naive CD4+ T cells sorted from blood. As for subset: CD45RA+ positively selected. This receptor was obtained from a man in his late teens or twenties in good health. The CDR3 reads CAIRGYGETQYF. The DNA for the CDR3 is TGTGCCATACGAGGCTATGGGGAGACCCAGTACTTC.